This T cell receptor beta chain was obtained from a study of blood T cell repertoires in COVID-19. On the study more broadly: The samples span acute and convalescent COVID-19 from the United States, Italy and Spain.

This study enrolled people aged about 18 to 90 from about 26 US geographic areas. Participants had their cohort set by participant-reported clinical history. This clone appeared once. Only in-frame clones appear in the TCRdb table, and some are missing; sequencing was by immunoSEQ multiplex PCR. The sample contains over 110,000 clones, over 75% of which appear only once. The germline V gene has CDR1 LNHDA and CDR2 SQIVND (reference sequence). The CDR3 is 17 amino acids. V lost 6 bases, J lost 3 bases, and 18 bases lay in between. The sequencing sample was made of PBMCs or T cells enriched from blood (not recorded which). The V call is TRBV19, the J call TRBJ1-6; D possibly corresponds to TRBD1 (5 bases). The source of this sequence is a man aged 50 to 60 in a cohort exposed to, infected with or recovered from COVID-19 (not recorded which). The CDR3 DNA follows: TGTGCCAGTAGGGCGTTCGATACGGGGGGCTATAATTCACCCCTCCACTTT. It is translated as CASRAFDTGGYNSPLHF.